The 2 T cell receptor beta chains reported below all come from one sample, sequenced in a study of graft-versus-host responses after intestinal transplantation. Their recognized antigens are unknown. TCRdb's table, derived via immunoSEQ multiplex PCR, lists solely in-frame clones and lacks some. The table lists about 39,000 clones, 90% to 95% of them singletons, with less than 0.25% in the top ten. The sequencing here drew on unstimulated CD8+ T cells sorted from spleen or lymph node cells, taken before transplant. The receptors here all came from a human donor who was the organ donor for an intestinal transplant.

The chain has TRBV4-3 and TRBJ1-1; 7 bases fit TRBD1. Per germline, CDR1 LGHNA and CDR2 YSLEER. Trimming removed 2 bases from V and 6 bases from J; junction bases left unmatched: 18. The CDR3 covers 18 residues. CDR3 nucleotide sequence: TGCGCCAGCAGCCAACAAATTCCCATAACGACAGGGCCCGCTGAAGCTTTCTTT. It codes for CASSQQIPITTGPAEAFF.

The genes are TRBV19 and TRBJ2-7, with a weak D call TRBD2 (5 bases). The V gene's germline CDR1 is LNHDA and CDR2 SQIVND (reference sequence). V lost 6 bases and J 1 base, leaving 13 bases between the germline ends. The CDR3 loop spans 14 amino acids. The CDR3 DNA sequence: TGTGCCAGTAGCCTCGGGGTGGAATCCTACGAGCAGTACTTC. This encodes CASSLGVESYEQYF.